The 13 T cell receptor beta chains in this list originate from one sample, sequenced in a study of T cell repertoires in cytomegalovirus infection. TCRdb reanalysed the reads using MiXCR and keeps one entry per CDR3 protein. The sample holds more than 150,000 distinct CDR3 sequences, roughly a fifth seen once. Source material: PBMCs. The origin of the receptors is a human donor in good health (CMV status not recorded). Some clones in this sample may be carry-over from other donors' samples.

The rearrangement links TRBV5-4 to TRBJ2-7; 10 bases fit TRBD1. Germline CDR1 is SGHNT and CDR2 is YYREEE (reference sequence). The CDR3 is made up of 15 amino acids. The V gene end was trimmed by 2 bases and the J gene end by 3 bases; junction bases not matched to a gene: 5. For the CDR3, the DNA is TGTGCCAGCAGCTTTAAGACAGGGGGCGACTACGAGCAGTACTTC. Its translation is CASSFKTGGDYEQYF.

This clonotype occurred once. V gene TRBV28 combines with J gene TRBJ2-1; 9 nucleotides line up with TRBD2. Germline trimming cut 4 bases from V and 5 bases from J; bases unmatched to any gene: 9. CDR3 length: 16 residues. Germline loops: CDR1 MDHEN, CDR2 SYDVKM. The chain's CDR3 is CASSSPAGGFHNEQFF. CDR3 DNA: TGTGCCAGCAGTTCCCCGGCGGGAGGGTTTCACAATGAGCAGTTCTTC.

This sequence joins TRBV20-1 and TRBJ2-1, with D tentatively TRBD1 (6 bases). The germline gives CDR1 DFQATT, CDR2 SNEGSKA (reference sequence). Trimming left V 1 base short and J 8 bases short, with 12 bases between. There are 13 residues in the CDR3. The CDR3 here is CSARATGGDEQFF. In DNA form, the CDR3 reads TGCAGTGCTAGAGCGACAGGCGGTGATGAGCAGTTCTTC.

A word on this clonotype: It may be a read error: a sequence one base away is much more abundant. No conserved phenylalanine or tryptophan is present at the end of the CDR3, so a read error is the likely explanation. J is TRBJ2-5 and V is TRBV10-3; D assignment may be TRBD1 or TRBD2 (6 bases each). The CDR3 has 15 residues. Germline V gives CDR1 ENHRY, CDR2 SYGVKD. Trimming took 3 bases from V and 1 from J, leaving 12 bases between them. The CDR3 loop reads CAISDPGAGQETQYI. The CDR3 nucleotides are TGTGCCATCAGTGACCCGGGGGCAGGCCAAGAGACCCAGTACATC.

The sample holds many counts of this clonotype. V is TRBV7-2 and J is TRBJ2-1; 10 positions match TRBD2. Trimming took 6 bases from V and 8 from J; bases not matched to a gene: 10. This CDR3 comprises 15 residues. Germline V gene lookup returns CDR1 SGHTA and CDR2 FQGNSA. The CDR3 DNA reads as TGTGCCAGCAGTCTCGCTAGCGGGAGTTCCGATGAGCAGTTCTTC. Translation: CASSLASGSSDEQFF.

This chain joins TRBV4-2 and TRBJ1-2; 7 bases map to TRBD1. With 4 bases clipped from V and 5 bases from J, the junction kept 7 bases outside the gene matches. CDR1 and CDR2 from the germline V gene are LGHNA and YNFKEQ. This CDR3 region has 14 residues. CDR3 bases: TGTGCCAGCAGCCTGACAGGGACCGGGTATGGCTACACCTTC. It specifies CASSLTGTGYGYTF.

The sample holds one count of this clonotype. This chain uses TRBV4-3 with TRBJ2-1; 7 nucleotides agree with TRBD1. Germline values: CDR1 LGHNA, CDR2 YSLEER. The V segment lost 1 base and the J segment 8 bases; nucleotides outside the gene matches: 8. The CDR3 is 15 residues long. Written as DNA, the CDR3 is TGCGCCAGCAGCCAAGCGGATCGGGACAGCCATGAGCAGTTCTTC. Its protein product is CASSQADRDSHEQFF.

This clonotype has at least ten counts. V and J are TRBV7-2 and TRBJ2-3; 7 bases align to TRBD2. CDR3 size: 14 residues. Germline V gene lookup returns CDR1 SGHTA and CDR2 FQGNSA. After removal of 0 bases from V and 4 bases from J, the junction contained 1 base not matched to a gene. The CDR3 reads CASSLALAADTQYF. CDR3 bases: TGTGCCAGCAGCTTAGCGCTAGCGGCAGATACGCAGTATTTT.

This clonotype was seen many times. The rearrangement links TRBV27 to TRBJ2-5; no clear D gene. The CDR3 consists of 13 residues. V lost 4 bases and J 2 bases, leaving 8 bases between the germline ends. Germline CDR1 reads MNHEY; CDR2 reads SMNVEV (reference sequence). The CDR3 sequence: CASSSRNQETQYF. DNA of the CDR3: TGTGCCAGCAGTTCACGTAATCAAGAGACCCAGTACTTC.

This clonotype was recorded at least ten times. CDR3: CASTVRLGTGNSPLHF. The CDR3 DNA is TGTGCCAGCACCGTTCGGCTCGGGACCGGTAATTCACCCCTCCACTTT. The chain combines TRBV12-3 or TRBV12-4 with TRBJ1-6; D is perhaps TRBD1 (5 bases). This CDR3 is 16 amino acids long. Trimming shortened V by 7 bases and J by 6 bases, and 19 bases separated the two germline ends.

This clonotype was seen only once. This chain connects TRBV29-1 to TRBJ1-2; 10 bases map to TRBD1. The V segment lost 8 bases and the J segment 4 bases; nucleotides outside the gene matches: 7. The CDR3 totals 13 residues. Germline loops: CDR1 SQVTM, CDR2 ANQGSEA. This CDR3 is CSSGTGAGYGYTF. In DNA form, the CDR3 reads TGCAGCTCCGGGACAGGGGCTGGCTATGGCTACACCTTC.

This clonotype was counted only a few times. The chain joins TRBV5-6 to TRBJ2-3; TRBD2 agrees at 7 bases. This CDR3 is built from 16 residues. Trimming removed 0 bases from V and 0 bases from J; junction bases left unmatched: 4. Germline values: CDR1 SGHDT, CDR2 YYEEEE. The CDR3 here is CASSLEIGGSTDTQYF. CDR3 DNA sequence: TGTGCCAGCAGCTTGGAAATCGGGGGGAGCACAGATACGCAGTATTTT.

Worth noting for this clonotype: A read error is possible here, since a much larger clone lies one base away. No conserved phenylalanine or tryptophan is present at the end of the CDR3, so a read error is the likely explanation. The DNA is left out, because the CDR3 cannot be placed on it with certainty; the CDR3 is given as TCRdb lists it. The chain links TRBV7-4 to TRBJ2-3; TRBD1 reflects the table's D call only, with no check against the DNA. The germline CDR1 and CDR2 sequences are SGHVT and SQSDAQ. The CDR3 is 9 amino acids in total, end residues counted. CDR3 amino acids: CACSLDMGL.